The clone carrying this T cell receptor (beta chain) was observed once. V shed 0 bases and J shed 4 bases, with 12 bases lying between them. Germline CDR1 LGHNA, CDR2 YNFKEQ. This CDR3 spans 15 amino acids. The source of the sample is a study of cytomegalovirus exposure and HLA in healthy donors. The PCR contained 60 Vbeta and 13 Jbeta primers. The assay was immunoSEQ multiplex PCR, and TCRdb's table has in-frame clones only and misses some. In the table there are about 170,000 clones, 60% to 85% of which are singletons. The chain links TRBV4-2 to TRBJ2-5; possibly TRBD1 for D (5 bases). The TCR sequence derives from a woman in her 50s in good health and CMV-seropositive. Sequencing used PBMCs. The CDR3 coding sequence is TGTGCCAGCAGCCAAGAAAGACAGCTAGTAGAGACCCAGTACTTC. It specifies CASSQERQLVETQYF.